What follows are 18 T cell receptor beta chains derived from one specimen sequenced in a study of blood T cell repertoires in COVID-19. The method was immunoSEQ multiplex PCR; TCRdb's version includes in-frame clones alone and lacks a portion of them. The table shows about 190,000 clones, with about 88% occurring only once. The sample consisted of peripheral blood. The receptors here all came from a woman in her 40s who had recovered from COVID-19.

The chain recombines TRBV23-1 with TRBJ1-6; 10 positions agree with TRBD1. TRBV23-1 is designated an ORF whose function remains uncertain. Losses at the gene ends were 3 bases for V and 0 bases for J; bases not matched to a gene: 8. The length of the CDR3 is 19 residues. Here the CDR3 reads CASSHLGTGASSYNSPLHF. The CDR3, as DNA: TGCGCCAGCAGTCACCTAGGGACAGGGGCAAGCTCCTATAATTCACCCCTCCACTTT.

CDR3 nucleotides: TGTGCCAGCAGCTCTTCCCAAGAGACCCAGTACTTC. Translated, it gives CASSSSQETQYF. The genes are TRBV11-3 and TRBJ2-5; D remains unclear. V lost 4 bases and J 1 base, leaving 4 bases between the germline ends. CDR3 length: 12 residues. CDR1 SGHNT and CDR2 YENEEA come from the germline V gene.

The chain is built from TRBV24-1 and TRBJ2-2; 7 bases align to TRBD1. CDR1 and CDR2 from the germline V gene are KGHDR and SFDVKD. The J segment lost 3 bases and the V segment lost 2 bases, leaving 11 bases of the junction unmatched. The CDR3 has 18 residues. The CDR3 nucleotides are TGTGCCACCAGTGATTCGCAGAGACTTGGACAGGACACCGGGGAGCTGTTTTTT. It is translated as CATSDSQRLGQDTGELFF.

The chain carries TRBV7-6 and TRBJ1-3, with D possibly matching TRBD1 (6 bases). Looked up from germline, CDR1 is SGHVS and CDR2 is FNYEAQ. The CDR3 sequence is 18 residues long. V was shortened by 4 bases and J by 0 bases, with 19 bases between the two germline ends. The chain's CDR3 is CASSSVAVRGDSGNTIYF. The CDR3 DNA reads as TGTGCCAGCAGCTCCGTGGCGGTCAGGGGAGACTCTGGAAACACCATATATTTT.

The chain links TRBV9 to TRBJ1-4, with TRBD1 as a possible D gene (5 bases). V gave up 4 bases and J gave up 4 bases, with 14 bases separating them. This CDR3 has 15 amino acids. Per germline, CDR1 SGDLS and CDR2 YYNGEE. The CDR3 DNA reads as TGTGCCAGCAGCCCAAGGGGTGGAGATAATGAAAAACTGTTTTTT. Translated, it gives CASSPRGGDNEKLFF.

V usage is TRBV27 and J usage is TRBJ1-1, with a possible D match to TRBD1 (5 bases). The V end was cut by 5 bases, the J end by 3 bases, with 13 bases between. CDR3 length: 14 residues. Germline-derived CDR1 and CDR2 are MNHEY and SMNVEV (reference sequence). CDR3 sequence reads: CASSPQGGYTEAFF. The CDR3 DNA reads TGTGCCAGCAGTCCTCAGGGAGGATACACTGAAGCTTTCTTT.

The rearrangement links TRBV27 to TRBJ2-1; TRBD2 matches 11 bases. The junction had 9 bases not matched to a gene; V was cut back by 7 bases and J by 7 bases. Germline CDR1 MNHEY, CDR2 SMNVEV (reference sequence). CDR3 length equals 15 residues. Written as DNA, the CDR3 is TGTGCCAGCAAGTTTGGGGCTAGCGGGAGGAATGAGCAGTTCTTC. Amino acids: CASKFGASGRNEQFF.

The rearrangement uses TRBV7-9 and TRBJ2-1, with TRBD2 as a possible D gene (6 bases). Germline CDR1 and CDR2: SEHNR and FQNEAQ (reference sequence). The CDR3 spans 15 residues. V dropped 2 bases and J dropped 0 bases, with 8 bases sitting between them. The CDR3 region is CASSLRDSSYNEQFF. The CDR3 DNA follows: TGTGCCAGCAGCTTAAGGGACTCCTCCTACAATGAGCAGTTCTTC.

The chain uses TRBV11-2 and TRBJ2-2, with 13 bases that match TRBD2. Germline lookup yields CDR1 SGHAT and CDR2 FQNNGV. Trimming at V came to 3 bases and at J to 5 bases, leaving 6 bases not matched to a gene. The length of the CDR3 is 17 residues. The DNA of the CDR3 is TGTGCCAGCAGCTTCCGGACTAGCGGGAGTCGTACCGGGGAGCTGTTTTTT. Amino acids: CASSFRTSGSRTGELFF.

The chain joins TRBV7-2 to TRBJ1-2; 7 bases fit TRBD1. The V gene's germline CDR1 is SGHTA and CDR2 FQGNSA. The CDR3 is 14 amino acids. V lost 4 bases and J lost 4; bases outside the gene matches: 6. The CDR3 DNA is TGTGCCAGCAGCTCGGAGGGACAGAGCTATGGCTACACCTTC. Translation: CASSSEGQSYGYTF.

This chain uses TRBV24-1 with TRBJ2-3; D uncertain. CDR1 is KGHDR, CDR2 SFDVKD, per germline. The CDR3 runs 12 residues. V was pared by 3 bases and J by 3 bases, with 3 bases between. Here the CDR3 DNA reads TGTGCCACCAGTGATATAACAGATACGCAGTATTTT. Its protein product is CATSDITDTQYF.

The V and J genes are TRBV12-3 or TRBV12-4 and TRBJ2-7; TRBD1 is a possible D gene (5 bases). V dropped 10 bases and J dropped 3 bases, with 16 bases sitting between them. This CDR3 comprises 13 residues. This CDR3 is CATRGTGDYEQYF. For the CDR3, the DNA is TGTGCCACTAGGGGAACTGGAGACTACGAGCAGTACTTC.

The CDR3 sequence: CASSSQGVEAFF. The CDR3 region has the DNA TGTGCCAGCAGCTCTCAGGGGGTTGAAGCTTTCTTT. This sequence joins TRBV7-2 and TRBJ1-1; TRBD1 aligns across 7 bases. Per germline, CDR1 SGHTA and CDR2 FQGNSA. The CDR3 is made up of 12 amino acids. Trimming took 4 bases from V and 7 from J; bases not matched to a gene: 3.

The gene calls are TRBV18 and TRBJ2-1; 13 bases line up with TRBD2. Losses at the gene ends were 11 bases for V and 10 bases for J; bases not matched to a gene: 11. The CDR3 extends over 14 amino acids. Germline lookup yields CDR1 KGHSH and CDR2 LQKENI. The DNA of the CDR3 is TGTGCCGGGGGCCGAGGACTAGCGGGGGACGAGCAGTTCTTC. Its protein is CAGGRGLAGDEQFF.

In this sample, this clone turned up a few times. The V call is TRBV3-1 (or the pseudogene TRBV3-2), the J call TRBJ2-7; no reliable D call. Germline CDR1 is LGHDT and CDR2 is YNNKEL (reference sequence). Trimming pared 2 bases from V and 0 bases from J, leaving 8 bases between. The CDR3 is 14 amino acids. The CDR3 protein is CASSQIDPSYEQYF. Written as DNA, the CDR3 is TGTGCCAGCAGCCAAATAGATCCCTCCTACGAGCAGTACTTC.

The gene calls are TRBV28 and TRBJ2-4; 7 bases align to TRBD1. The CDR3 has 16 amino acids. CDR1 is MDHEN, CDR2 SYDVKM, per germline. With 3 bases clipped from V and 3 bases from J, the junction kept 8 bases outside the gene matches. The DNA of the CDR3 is TGTGCCAGCAGTTTTCGGGACAGCTACCACAAAAACATTCAGTACTTC. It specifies CASSFRDSYHKNIQYF.

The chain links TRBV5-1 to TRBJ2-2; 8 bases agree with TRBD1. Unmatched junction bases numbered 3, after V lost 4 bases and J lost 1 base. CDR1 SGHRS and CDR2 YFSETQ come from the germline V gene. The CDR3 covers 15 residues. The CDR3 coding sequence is TGCGCCAGCAGCCGGGGGACAGGGAACACCGGGGAGCTGTTTTTT. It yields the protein CASSRGTGNTGELFF.

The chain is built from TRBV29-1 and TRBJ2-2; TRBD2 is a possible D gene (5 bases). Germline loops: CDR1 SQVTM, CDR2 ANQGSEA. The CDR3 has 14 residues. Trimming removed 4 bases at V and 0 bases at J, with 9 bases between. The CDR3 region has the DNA TGCAGCGTTGGACTAAAGACGAACACCGGGGAGCTGTTTTTT. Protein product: CSVGLKTNTGELFF.